The present T cell receptor (beta chain) was sequenced within a study of Ad26.COV2.S vaccination and SARS-CoV-2 variants. As for the study in general: Among those in the COV1001 Ad26.COV2.S trial arm was the donor.

Study-level findings and limits: Placebo and vaccine recipients had non-spike TCR breadth that was similar. The study found higher spike-specific TCR breadth in vaccine than placebo recipients.

The treatment is: over 15 received Ad26.COV2.S at low or high dose, single or two shots; 5 received placebo; per-sample allocation not given. Sampling was done on day 63 after the first vaccine or placebo injection. The data were produced by immunoSEQ multiplex PCR, yet TCRdb's version contains in-frame clones alone and is incomplete. This table holds around 450,000 clones, about 93% found once. Note on this clone: The antigen is undetermined.

After removal of 0 bases from V and 3 bases from J, the junction contained 10 bases not matched to a gene. This CDR3 region has 18 residues. CDR1 MNHEY and CDR2 SVGEGT come from the germline V gene. Sequenced material: peripheral blood, taken in a trial of Ad26.COV2.S vaccine versus placebo. The receptor was isolated from a person between 18 and 65 years old who received the Ad26.COV2.S COVID-19 vaccine or a placebo. The chain recombines TRBV6-2 or TRBV6-3 with TRBJ2-3; 9 bases are shared with TRBD2. In nucleotides, the CDR3 is TGTGCCAGCAGTTACTCGTGGGTAGCGGGAGCTGTAACAGATACGCAGTATTTT. As protein: CASSYSWVAGAVTDTQYF.